The subject of this entry is one TCR beta chain. What it binds is unknown. Naive CD8 cells lacked CD45RO and underwent positive selection for CCR7, leaving out terminally differentiated effector memory CD45RA+ cells. This specimen comes from a study of shared clonotypes between healthy human individuals. V lost 6 bases, J lost 5 bases, and 13 bases lay in between. This CDR3 has 13 amino acids. CDR1 LNHDA and CDR2 SQIVND come from the germline V gene (reference sequence). Study findings and constraints: Naive subsets generally had larger estimated richness than memory subsets. The small donor group covered limited genetic and exposure diversity.

The deep-level immunoSEQ assay was used. Evenly divided among several immunoSEQ plates was the genomic DNA of each subset. This table comes from immunoSEQ multiplex PCR, and its TCRdb copy is limited to in-frame clones, with some not included. There are about 580,000 clones in the sample; 98% occur only once, and more than 0.3% lies in the top ten. The chain carries TRBV19 and TRBJ1-2, with a tentative D call TRBD1 (5 bases). The TCR sequence derives from a man aged 30-40 years in good health. The sequenced sample consisted of naive CD8+ T cells sorted from blood. CDR3 sequence (DNA): TGTGCCAGTAGCCCCGGGACGGCTTATGGCTACACCTTC. Translation gives CASSPGTAYGYTF.